The rows below give T cell receptor beta chains drawn from one sample of a study of early T cells in non-severe SARS-CoV-2 infection. Via MiXCR, TCRdb re-called the 5' RACE reads, giving one row per CDR3 protein. Of some 77,000 distinct CDR3 sequences listed, roughly 13% are singletons. The sample comprised whole blood. The source of these receptors is an adult who was a healthcare worker with PCR-confirmed SARS-CoV-2 infection or an uninfected control (not recorded which). Each CDR3 is given with its conserved first and last residue. D genes are given only for firm matches. Clone size is given for some rows only: seen once, a few or many times, or a class if the clone is expanded.

V gene,clone size,CDR3 length,D gene,J gene,CDR3 protein,CDR3 DNA
TRBV7-9,many,16,TRBD1,TRBJ2-2,CASRNKTGVNTGELFF,TGTGCCAGCAGAAATAAAACAGGGGTGAACACCGGGGAGCTGTTTTTT
TRBV20-1,NA,11,NA,TRBJ2-7,CSVGGGYEQYF,TGCAGTGTAGGAGGTGGCTACGAGCAGTACTTC
TRBV7-9,NA,14,TRBD2,TRBJ2-1,CASSLRRGDNEQFF,TGTGCCAGCAGCCTAAGACGGGGGGACAATGAGCAGTTCTTC
TRBV28,few,15,TRBD2,TRBJ2-2,CASRSGGADTGELFF,TGTGCCAGCAGAAGCGGGGGGGCGGACACCGGGGAGCTGTTTTTT
TRBV27,NA,14,NA,TRBJ2-7,CASSPIPPSYEQYF,TGTGCCAGCAGTCCAATACCGCCTTCTTACGAGCAGTACTTC
TRBV5-4,few,13,NA,TRBJ2-5,CASRDVPQETQYF,TGTGCCAGCAGAGACGTCCCCCAAGAGACCCAGTACTTC
TRBV11-2,NA,14,NA,TRBJ2-7,CASTETVISYEQYF,TGTGCCAGCACTGAGACAGTTATTTCCTACGAGCAGTACTTC
TRBV20-1,many,14,NA,TRBJ2-1,CSARTMRGYNEQFF,TGCAGTGCTAGAACAATGAGAGGGTACAATGAGCAGTTCTTC
TRBV10-3,many,15,TRBD2,TRBJ2-3,CAIQTGLADTDTQYF,TGTGCCATCCAAACTGGGCTAGCGGACACAGATACGCAGTATTTT
TRBV20-1,many,12,TRBD1,TRBJ1-2,CSAKQGNYGYTF,TGCAGTGCCAAACAGGGGAACTATGGCTACACCTTC
TRBV7-2,few,15,TRBD2,TRBJ2-1,CASSLASGGRSEQFF,TGTGCCAGCAGCTTAGCGTCCGGCGGGAGAAGTGAGCAGTTCTTC
TRBV7-9,NA,16,TRBD2,TRBJ2-3,CASSPRLAGTRDTQYF,TGTGCCAGCAGCCCCCGACTAGCGGGAACTCGAGATACGCAGTATTTT
TRBV11-2,many,18,TRBD1,TRBJ1-5,CASSITSPDRQSNQPQHF,TGTGCCAGCAGCATAACCTCCCCGGACAGGCAAAGCAATCAGCCCCAGCATTTT
TRBV11-2,many,13,NA,TRBJ2-3,CASSLLRGYTQYF,TGTGCCAGCAGCTTACTCAGGGGCTATACGCAGTATTTT
TRBV28,many,13,TRBD1,TRBJ2-7,CASLGQNSYEQYF,TGTGCCAGCTTGGGACAGAACTCCTACGAGCAGTACTTC
TRBV2,many,15,NA,TRBJ1-1,CASSEALRQNTEAFF,TGTGCCAGCAGTGAAGCGCTTCGACAAAACACTGAAGCTTTCTTT
TRBV7-2,NA,13,NA,TRBJ1-1,CASSLQLTAEAFF,TGTGCCAGCAGCTTACAATTGACAGCGGAAGCTTTCTTT
TRBV5-1,NA,15,TRBD2,TRBJ2-3,CASSLFGRATDTQYF,TGCGCCAGCAGCTTGTTCGGGAGGGCCACAGATACGCAGTATTTT
TRBV7-2,NA,15,NA,TRBJ2-1,CASSLQGGDYNEQFF,TGTGCCAGCAGCCTACAGGGAGGGGATTACAATGAGCAGTTCTTC
TRBV7-9,many,19,TRBD2,TRBJ2-5,CASSFRVSGGSRRRETQYF,TGTGCCAGCAGCTTTCGGGTTAGCGGGGGATCGCGGCGAAGGGAGACCCAGTACTTC
TRBV12-3/TRBV12-4,many,13,TRBD1,TRBJ1-1,CASSSDQGAGAFF,TGTGCCAGCAGTTCCGACCAGGGGGCCGGAGCTTTCTTT
TRBV3-1,few,14,NA,TRBJ2-7,CASSGGSGTYEQYF,TGTGCCAGCAGTGGAGGGTCCGGAACCTACGAGCAGTACTTC